The present entry profiles one TCR beta chain with its context. The CDR3 extends over 15 amino acids. V was cut by 1 base and J by 0 bases, with 10 bases left in between. The germline CDR1 and CDR2 sequences are SGHNT and YENEEA. The sample comes from a study of OX40 agonist ivuxolimab in advanced cancers. Turning to the study itself: Among those enrolled, mean age was about 58 years (range about 23 to 80) and over 70% were male.

Repertoires were generated with immunoSEQ multiplex PCR, while TCRdb's copy carries only in-frame clones and drops some. This sample has 100,000 or so clones; approximately 94% occur once, and the top ten carry around 2.2%. Patients had blood sampled at baseline and again on cycle 4 day 1 and cycle 7 day 1. This receptor was obtained from an adult with an advanced solid tumor such as melanoma, head and neck, liver or kidney cancer. The source material was CD4+ or CD8+ T cells sorted from blood, sampled in a trial of the OX40 agonist ivuxolimab. The V and J genes are TRBV11-3 and TRBJ2-7; D uncertain. The CDR3 nucleotides read TGTGCCAGCAGCTTAGGATCCCAAGCCTCCTACGAGCAGTACTTC. It translates to CASSLGSQASYEQYF.